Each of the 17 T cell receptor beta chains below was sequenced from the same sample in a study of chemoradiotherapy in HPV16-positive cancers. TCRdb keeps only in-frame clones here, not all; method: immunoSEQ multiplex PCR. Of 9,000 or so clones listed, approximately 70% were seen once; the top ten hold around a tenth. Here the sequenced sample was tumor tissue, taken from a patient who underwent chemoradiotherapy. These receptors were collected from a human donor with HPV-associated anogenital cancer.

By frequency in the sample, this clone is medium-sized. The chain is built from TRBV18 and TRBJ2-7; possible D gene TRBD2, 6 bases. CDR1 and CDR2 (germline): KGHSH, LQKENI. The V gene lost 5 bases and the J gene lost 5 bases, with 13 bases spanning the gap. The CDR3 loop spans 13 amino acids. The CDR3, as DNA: TGTGCCAGCTCAGATTCTGCTAGCGACGAGCAGTACTTC. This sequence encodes CASSDSASDEQYF.

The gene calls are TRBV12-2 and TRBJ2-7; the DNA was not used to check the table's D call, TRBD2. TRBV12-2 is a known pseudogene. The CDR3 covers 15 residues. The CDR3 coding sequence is TGTGCAAGTCGCTTAAACGGGATCTACTCCTACGAGCAGTACTTC. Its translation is CASRLNGIYSYEQYF.

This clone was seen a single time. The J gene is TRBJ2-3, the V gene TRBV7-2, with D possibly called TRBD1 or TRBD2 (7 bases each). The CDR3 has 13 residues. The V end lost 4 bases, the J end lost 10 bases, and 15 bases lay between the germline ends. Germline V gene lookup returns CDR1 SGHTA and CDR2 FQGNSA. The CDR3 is CASSSDREGAQYF. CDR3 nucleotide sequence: TGTGCCAGCAGCTCTGACAGGGAGGGAGCGCAGTATTTT.

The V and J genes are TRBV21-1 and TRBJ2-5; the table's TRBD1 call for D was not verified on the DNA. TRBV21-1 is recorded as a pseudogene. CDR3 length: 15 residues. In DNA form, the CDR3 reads TGTGCCAGCAGCAAAAAGACAGGGGAGGATGAGACCCAGTACTTC. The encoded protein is CASSKKTGEDETQYF.

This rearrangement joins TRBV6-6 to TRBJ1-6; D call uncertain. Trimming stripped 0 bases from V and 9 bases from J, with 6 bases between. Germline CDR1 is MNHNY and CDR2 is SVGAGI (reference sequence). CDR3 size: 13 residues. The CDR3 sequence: CASSYSSVSPLHF. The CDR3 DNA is TGTGCCAGCAGTTACTCTTCGGTTTCACCCCTCCACTTT.

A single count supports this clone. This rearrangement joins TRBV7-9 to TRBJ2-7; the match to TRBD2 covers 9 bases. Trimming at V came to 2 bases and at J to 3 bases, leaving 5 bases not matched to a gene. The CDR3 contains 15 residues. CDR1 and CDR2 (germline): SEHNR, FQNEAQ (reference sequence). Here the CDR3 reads CASSLLGGGVYEQYF. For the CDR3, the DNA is TGTGCCAGCAGCTTACTCGGCGGGGGGGTCTACGAGCAGTACTTC.

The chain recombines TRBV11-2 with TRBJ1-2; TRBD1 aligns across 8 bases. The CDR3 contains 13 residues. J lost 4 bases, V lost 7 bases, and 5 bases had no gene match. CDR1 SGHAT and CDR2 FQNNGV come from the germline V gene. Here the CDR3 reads CASTGDRGYGYTF. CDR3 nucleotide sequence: TGTGCCAGCACTGGAGACAGGGGCTATGGCTACACCTTC.

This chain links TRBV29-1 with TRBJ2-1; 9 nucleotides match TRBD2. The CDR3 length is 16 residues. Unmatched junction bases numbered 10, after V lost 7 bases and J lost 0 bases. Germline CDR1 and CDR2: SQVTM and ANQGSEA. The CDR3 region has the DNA TGCAGCGGGGAAGCGGGGGGCCCGAGCTCCTACAATGAGCAGTTCTTC. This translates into CSGEAGGPSSYNEQFF.

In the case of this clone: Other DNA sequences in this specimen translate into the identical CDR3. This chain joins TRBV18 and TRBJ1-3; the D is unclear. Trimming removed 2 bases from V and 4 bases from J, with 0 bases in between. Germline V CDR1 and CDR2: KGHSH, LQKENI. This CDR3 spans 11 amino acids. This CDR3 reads CASSPGNTIYF. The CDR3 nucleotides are TGTGCCAGCTCACCAGGAAACACCATATATTTT.

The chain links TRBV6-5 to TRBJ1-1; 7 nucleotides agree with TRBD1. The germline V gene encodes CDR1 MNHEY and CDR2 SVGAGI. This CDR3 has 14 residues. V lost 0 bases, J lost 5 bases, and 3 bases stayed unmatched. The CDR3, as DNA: TGTGCCAGCAGTTACTCAGGGGGCCGTACTGAAGCTTTCTTT. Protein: CASSYSGGRTEAFF.

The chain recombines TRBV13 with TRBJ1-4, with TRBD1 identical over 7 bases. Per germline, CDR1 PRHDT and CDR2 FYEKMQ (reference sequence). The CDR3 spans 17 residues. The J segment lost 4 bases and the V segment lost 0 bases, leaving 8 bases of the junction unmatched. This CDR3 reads CASSLGLVTGNNEKLFF. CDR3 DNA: TGTGCCAGCAGCTTAGGCCTGGTGACAGGGAATAATGAAAAACTGTTTTTT.

The CDR3 loop is CASGTRDRSGNQPQHF. The CDR3 DNA is TGTGCTAGTGGCACCCGGGACCGAAGTGGCAATCAGCCCCAGCATTTT. The chain links TRBV12-5 to TRBJ1-5; TRBD1 might be the D (5 bases). The CDR3 sequence is 16 residues long. V shed 6 bases and J shed 2 bases, with 17 bases lying between them. The germline V gene encodes CDR1 LGHNT and CDR2 FRNRAP. Full variable domain (remainder filled in from reference TRBV12-5 and TRBJ1-5): DARVTQTPRHKVTEMGQEVTMRCQPILGHNTVFWYRQTMMQGLELLAYFRNRAPLDDSGMPKDRFSAEMPDATLATLKIQPSEPRDSAVYFCASGTRDRSGNQPQHFGDGTRLSIL.

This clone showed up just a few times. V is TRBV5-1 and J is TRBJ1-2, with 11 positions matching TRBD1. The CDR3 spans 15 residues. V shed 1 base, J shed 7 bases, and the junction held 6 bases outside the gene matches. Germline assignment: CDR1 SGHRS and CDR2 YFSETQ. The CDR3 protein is CASSLSGQGASGYTF. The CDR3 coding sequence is TGCGCCAGCAGCTTGTCTGGACAGGGGGCGTCTGGCTACACCTTC.

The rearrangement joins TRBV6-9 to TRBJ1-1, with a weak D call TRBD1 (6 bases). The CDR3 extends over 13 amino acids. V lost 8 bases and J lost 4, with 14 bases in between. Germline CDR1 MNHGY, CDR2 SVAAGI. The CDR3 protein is CASSFRTATEAFF. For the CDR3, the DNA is TGTGCCAGCTCATTCCGGACAGCCACTGAAGCTTTCTTT.

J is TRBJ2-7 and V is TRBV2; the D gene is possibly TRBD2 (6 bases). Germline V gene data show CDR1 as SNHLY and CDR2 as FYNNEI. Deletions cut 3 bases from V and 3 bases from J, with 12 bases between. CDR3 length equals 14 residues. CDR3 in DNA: TGTGCCAGCAGTGATAGCGGTGTGGTCTACGAGCAGTACTTC. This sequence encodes CASSDSGVVYEQYF.

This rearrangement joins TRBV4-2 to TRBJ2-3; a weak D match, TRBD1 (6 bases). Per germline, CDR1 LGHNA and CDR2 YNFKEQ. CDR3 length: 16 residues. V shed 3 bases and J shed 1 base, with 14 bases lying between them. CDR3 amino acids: CASSQVTGRGTDTQYF. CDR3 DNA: TGTGCCAGCAGCCAGGTAACAGGGAGAGGCACAGATACGCAGTATTTT.

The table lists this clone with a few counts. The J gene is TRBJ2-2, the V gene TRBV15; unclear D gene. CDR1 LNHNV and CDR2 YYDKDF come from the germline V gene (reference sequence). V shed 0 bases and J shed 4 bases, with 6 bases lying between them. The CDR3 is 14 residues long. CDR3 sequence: CATSRESGTGELFF. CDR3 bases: TGTGCCACCAGCAGAGAGTCGGGCACCGGGGAGCTGTTTTTT.